The 29 T cell receptor beta chains listed next were all sequenced from one sample in a study of T cell repertoires in cytomegalovirus infection. TCRdb analysed the reads with MiXCR anew, one entry per CDR3 protein. The repertoire holds hundreds of thousands of distinct CDR3 sequences, roughly 34% seen once, with roughly 16% in the top ten. No cognate antigen is known for these TCRs. This specimen was cultured PBMCs, taken from culture after CMV antigen stimulation. The receptors were sampled from a human donor in good health (CMV status not recorded). Some clones in this sample may be carry-over from other donors' samples.

This clonotype was picked up a small number of times. The chain has TRBV7-2 and TRBJ1-5; no clear D gene. The CDR3 is made up of 14 amino acids. Germline V CDR1 and CDR2: SGHTA, FQGNSA. V was cut by 3 bases and J by 6 bases, with 12 bases left in between. CDR3 nucleotide sequence: TGTGCCAGCAGCTTGGGCTTCTCGGGTCAGCCCCAGCATTTT. The encoded protein is CASSLGFSGQPQHF.

In its sample, this clonotype was seen a few times. The junction shows a germline mismatch at one end, possibly a read error. This chain connects TRBV5-1 to TRBJ2-1; 8 positions agree with TRBD2. This CDR3 has 13 residues. The V gene's germline CDR1 is SGHRS and CDR2 YFSETQ. The CDR3 nucleotides read TGCGCCAGCAGTCCTCCTGCGGGAGGTCCCTCTCTCTTC. This gives the protein CASSPPAGGPSLF.

The chain carries TRBV7-6 and TRBJ1-3, with D perhaps TRBD1 (5 bases). Germline V lookup: CDR1 SGHVS, CDR2 FNYEAQ. The V end was cut by 5 bases, the J end by 0 bases, with 11 bases between. The CDR3 totals 15 residues. The chain's CDR3 is CASSRQIISGNTIYF. In DNA form, the CDR3 reads TGTGCCAGCAGCCGACAGATCATCTCTGGAAACACCATATATTTT. The whole variable domain, filled in from reference TRBV7-6 and TRBJ1-3, reads GAGVSQSPRYKVTKRGQDVALRCDPISGHVSLYWYRQALGQGPEFLTYFNYEAQQDKSGLPNDRFSAERPEGSISTLTIQRTEQRDSAMYRCASSRQIISGNTIYFGEGSWLTVV.

This clonotype was detected only a few times. V gene TRBV12-3 or TRBV12-4 combines with J gene TRBJ2-1; the match to TRBD1 covers 8 bases. J lost 5 bases, V lost 7 bases, and 4 bases had no gene match. CDR3 length: 13 amino acids. This CDR3 is CASNQQGDNEQFF. CDR3 nucleotide sequence: TGTGCCAGCAATCAACAGGGGGACAATGAGCAGTTCTTC.

This clonotype was seen repeatedly, ten times or more. V gene TRBV28 combines with J gene TRBJ2-5; 8 bases are a match to TRBD2. Per germline, CDR1 MDHEN and CDR2 SYDVKM. This CDR3 has 14 residues. The trim removed 5 bases at V and 5 bases at J, leaving 7 bases unmatched. The CDR3 protein is CASSPLAALETQYF. CDR3 bases: TGTGCCAGCAGTCCACTAGCGGCCCTGGAGACCCAGTACTTC.

The genes are TRBV12-3 or TRBV12-4 and TRBJ2-7; D perhaps matches TRBD2 (6 bases). The CDR3 extends over 13 amino acids. V lost 3 bases and J lost 6, with 12 bases in between. The CDR3 nucleotides read TGTGCCAGCAGTTTGACGGGAGCCTTCGAGCAGTACTTC. This codes for CASSLTGAFEQYF.

The chain recombines TRBV4-3 with TRBJ2-7; 9 nucleotides match TRBD1. Germline-derived CDR1 and CDR2 are LGHNA and YSLEER. V was pared by 1 base and J by 4 bases, with 8 bases of the junction left unmatched. The CDR3 is made up of 16 amino acids. CDR3 sequence (DNA): TGCGCCAGCAGCCAAGTTACAGGGGGCGCCGGTTACGAGCAGTACTTC. Protein sequence: CASSQVTGGAGYEQYF.

The chain carries TRBV11-1 and TRBJ2-1; the match to TRBD2 covers 11 bases. Trimming cost V 5 bases and J 8 bases; bases outside gene matches: 8. The CDR3 has 15 residues. CDR1 is SGHAT and CDR2 is FQDESV in the germline V gene (reference sequence). The CDR3 spells CASSRQTSGRHEQFF. The CDR3, as DNA: TGTGCCAGCAGCAGACAAACTAGCGGGAGACATGAGCAGTTCTTC.

This clonotype occurred a few times. J is TRBJ2-1 and V is TRBV20-1, with D hard to call. There are 13 residues in the CDR3. Germline-derived CDR1 and CDR2 are DFQATT and SNEGSKA (reference sequence). The V end was cut by 1 base, the J end by 2 bases, with 6 bases between. CDR3 nucleotide sequence: TGCAGTGCTAGAGCCGGTCCCTACAATGAGCAGTTCTTC. Its translation: CSARAGPYNEQFF.

This clonotype was found once. The chain is built from TRBV19 and TRBJ2-7, with TRBD1 as a possible D gene (6 bases). The germline V and J ends were trimmed by 2 bases and 2 bases, with 7 bases remaining between them. The CDR3 extends over 13 amino acids. Looked up from germline, CDR1 is LNHDA and CDR2 is SQIVND (reference sequence). DNA of the CDR3: TGTGCCAGTAGTATAAGACAGGCCTACGAGCAGTACTTC. Translating it yields CASSIRQAYEQYF.

This chain uses TRBV6-2 or TRBV6-3 with TRBJ2-7; 8 bases map to TRBD2. Germline lookup yields CDR1 MNHEY and CDR2 SVGEGT. The J segment lost 2 bases and the V segment lost 5 bases, leaving 8 bases of the junction unmatched. CDR3 length equals 15 residues. Written as DNA, the CDR3 is TGTGCCAGCAGTCACAAAGCGGGAGTCCCCTACGAGCAGTACTTC. Encoded protein: CASSHKAGVPYEQYF.

This clonotype was counted at least ten times. V is TRBV7-2 and J is TRBJ2-3; weak D call: TRBD2 (7 bases). V was cut by 2 bases and J by 2 bases, with 11 bases left in between. The CDR3 covers 15 residues. Germline loops: CDR1 SGHTA, CDR2 FQGNSA. CDR3 region: CASSLSRGATDTQYF. CDR3 coding DNA: TGTGCCAGCAGCTTATCTCGGGGGGCCACAGATACGCAGTATTTT.

This clonotype was seen a handful of times. The rearrangement uses TRBV7-2 and TRBJ2-4, with 11 bases matching TRBD2. This CDR3 region has 16 residues. V shed 0 bases, J shed 4 bases, and the junction held 2 bases outside the gene matches. From germline, CDR1 is SGHTA and CDR2 FQGNSA. Here the CDR3 DNA reads TGTGCCAGCAGCTTAGCTGGGACTAGCGGAAAAAACATTCAGTACTTC. It codes for CASSLAGTSGKNIQYF.

This clonotype was counted only a few times. The chain couples TRBV7-2 to TRBJ2-1; the D gene could be TRBD1 or TRBD2 (5 bases each). V lost 4 bases and J lost 1, with 20 bases in between. This CDR3 spans 18 amino acids. Germline CDR1 is SGHTA and CDR2 is FQGNSA. DNA for the CDR3: TGTGCCAGCAGCTCCGAGGGGTTAGTGGGCTTTTCCTACAATGAGCAGTTCTTC. Protein product: CASSSEGLVGFSYNEQFF.

The sample holds a few counts of this clonotype. This chain uses TRBV7-4 with TRBJ2-2, with TRBD2 matching over 11 bases. The junction had 17 bases not matched to a gene; V was cut back by 5 bases and J by 3 bases. Germline CDR1 SGHVT, CDR2 SQSDAQ. The length of the CDR3 is 20 residues. In DNA form, the CDR3 reads TGTGCCAGCAGCCCCGCCCCGGGACTAGCGGTGGAAGAGTACACCGGGGAGCTGTTTTTT. As protein: CASSPAPGLAVEEYTGELFF.

The rearrangement joins TRBV4-3 to TRBJ2-3, with D uncertain. Trimming took off 1 base at V and 2 bases at J, with 19 bases between the two ends. The germline V gene has CDR1 LGHNA and CDR2 YSLEER. CDR3 length: 18 amino acids. The CDR3 nucleotides are TGCGCCAGCAGCCAAGGAGGTACCATTGTGCGGACCACAGATACGCAGTATTTT. Amino acids: CASSQGGTIVRTTDTQYF.

In its sample, this clonotype was seen a few times. The chain links TRBV7-6 to TRBJ2-7; D uncertain. This CDR3 is built from 13 residues. The V gene lost 4 bases and the J gene lost 0 bases, with 7 bases spanning the gap. Germline V gene sequence: CDR1 SGHVS, CDR2 FNYEAQ. The CDR3 loop is CASSYHSSYEQYF. In DNA form, the CDR3 reads TGTGCCAGCAGCTACCACAGCTCCTACGAGCAGTACTTC.

This clonotype was counted between two and nine times. This chain connects TRBV24-1 to TRBJ1-1, with a weak D call TRBD1 (6 bases). CDR3 size: 13 residues. The V and J ends lost 7 bases and 4 bases respectively, with 12 bases between them. In germline, CDR1 is KGHDR, CDR2 SFDVKD. The CDR3 spells CATRGGSGTEAFF. The CDR3 region has the DNA TGTGCCACCAGAGGGGGTTCGGGCACTGAAGCTTTCTTT.

This clonotype appeared a single time. The V and J genes are TRBV19 and TRBJ1-1, with 7 bases matching TRBD1. Germline CDR1 is LNHDA and CDR2 is SQIVND (reference sequence). J lost 8 bases, V lost 5 bases, and 5 bases had no gene match. The CDR3 contains 12 residues. The CDR3 DNA reads TGTGCCAGTAGTCTTGACAGGGAAGAAGCTTTCTTT. Its translation: CASSLDREEAFF.

This clonotype occurred many times. The chain has TRBV7-2 and TRBJ2-2, with D perhaps matching TRBD2 (5 bases). This CDR3 is 15 amino acids long. Germline V gene data show CDR1 as SGHTA and CDR2 as FQGNSA. The V and J ends lost 1 base and 6 bases respectively, with 12 bases between them. CDR3 nucleotides: TGTGCCAGCAGCTTAGTCTTTAGCGACCCCGGGGAGCTGTTTTTT. Translated: CASSLVFSDPGELFF. The full variable domain, completed using reference TRBV7-2 and TRBJ2-2, is GAGVSQSPSNKVTEKGKDVELRCDPISGHTALYWYRQSLGQGLEFLIYFQGNSAPDKSGLPSDRFSAERTGGSVSTLTIQRTQQEDSAVYLCASSLVFSDPGELFFGEGSRLTVL.

This clonotype came up a few times. The chain combines TRBV6-5 with TRBJ2-7; 9 nucleotides match TRBD1. The germline V gene encodes CDR1 MNHEY and CDR2 SVGAGI. After removal of 3 bases from V and 4 bases from J, the junction contained 13 bases not matched to a gene. The CDR3 runs to 17 residues. Written as DNA, the CDR3 is TGTGCCAGCAGTTATCGCCCCTGGGACAGGGTCAAGTACGAGCAGTACTTC. This translates into CASSYRPWDRVKYEQYF.

The chain combines TRBV7-2 with TRBJ2-1; weak D call: TRBD2 (6 bases). Germline V CDR1 and CDR2: SGHTA, FQGNSA. V was pared by 8 bases and J by 3 bases, with 26 bases between. The CDR3 covers 18 residues. The CDR3, as DNA: TGTGCCAGCCGGAGGGTGGGCGGTCCCCCTCATATCTACAATGAGCAGTTCTTC. Translation gives CASRRVGGPPHIYNEQFF.

This clonotype has just a few counts. The chain is built from TRBV12-3 or TRBV12-4 and TRBJ1-5; no firm D call. V dropped 3 bases and J dropped 7 bases, with 13 bases sitting between them. The CDR3 sequence is 14 residues long. Here the CDR3 DNA reads TGTGCCAGCAGTTTGGATGCGGGGAGCCAGCCCCAGCATTTT. This codes for CASSLDAGSQPQHF.

This clonotype was observed a handful of times. This may come from a read error, since a much larger clone is one base off. The gene calls are TRBV28 and TRBJ2-7, with a weak D call TRBD2 (5 bases). The V end was cut by 3 bases, the J end by 4 bases, with 10 bases between. Germline values: CDR1 MDHEN, CDR2 SYDVKM. The CDR3 has 13 amino acids. The CDR3 coding sequence is TGTGCCAGCAGTTTGCAGCGGTATTACGAGCAGTACTTC. It yields the protein CASSLQRYYEQYF.

This clonotype was observed at least ten times. The rearrangement links TRBV7-8 to TRBJ2-5; D is uncertain. Deletions cut 2 bases from V and 0 bases from J, with 13 bases between. From germline, CDR1 is SGHVS and CDR2 FQNEAQ. The CDR3 is 16 residues long. The CDR3 region has the DNA TGTGCCAGCAGCTTATCATCCACACAGTACCAAGAGACCCAGTACTTC. This encodes CASSLSSTQYQETQYF.

This clonotype was detected a few times. The J gene is TRBJ1-2, the V gene TRBV9; the match to TRBD1 covers 7 bases. With V trimmed by 2 bases and J by 4 bases, 5 bases remained unmatched. The CDR3 contains 14 residues. Germline V gives CDR1 SGDLS, CDR2 YYNGEE. CDR3 sequence reads: CASSVRGDSYGYTF. CDR3 DNA sequence: TGTGCCAGCAGCGTTAGAGGGGACAGCTATGGCTACACCTTC.

This clonotype was observed many times. The V and J genes are TRBV20-1 and TRBJ2-5; D is uncertain. V was cut by 3 bases and J by 2 bases, with 7 bases left in between. Germline CDR1 DFQATT, CDR2 SNEGSKA (reference sequence). The CDR3 spans 12 residues. The CDR3 DNA sequence: TGCAGTGCTAGGTTTGGTCAAGAGACCCAGTACTTC. Its protein is CSARFGQETQYF.

This clonotype was observed a few times. The chain has TRBV6-2 or TRBV6-3 and TRBJ1-1; a weak D match, TRBD1 (5 bases). Germline-derived CDR1 and CDR2 are MNHEY and SVGEGT. The V end was cut by 2 bases, the J end by 7 bases, with 14 bases between. The CDR3 runs 14 residues. CDR3 sequence: CASSYIVRVGEAFF. DNA for the CDR3: TGTGCCAGCAGTTACATAGTCAGGGTCGGTGAAGCTTTCTTT.

This clonotype was seen only a few times. The rearrangement joins TRBV20-1 to TRBJ2-5; D may be TRBD2 (5 bases). CDR3 size: 15 residues. The germline V gene encodes CDR1 DFQATT and CDR2 SNEGSKA (reference sequence). The V end lost 3 bases, the J end lost 2 bases, and 16 bases lay between the germline ends. This chain's CDR3 is CSASPGDGPQETQYF. CDR3 sequence (DNA): TGCAGTGCTAGCCCCGGGGATGGCCCTCAAGAGACCCAGTACTTC.